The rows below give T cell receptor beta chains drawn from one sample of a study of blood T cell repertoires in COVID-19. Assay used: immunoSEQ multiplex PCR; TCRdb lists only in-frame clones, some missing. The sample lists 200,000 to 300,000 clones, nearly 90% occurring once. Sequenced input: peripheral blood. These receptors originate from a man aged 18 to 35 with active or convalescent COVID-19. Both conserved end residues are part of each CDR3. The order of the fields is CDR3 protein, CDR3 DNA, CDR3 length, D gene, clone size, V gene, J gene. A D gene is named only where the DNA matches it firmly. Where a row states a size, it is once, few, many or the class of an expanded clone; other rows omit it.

CDR3 protein: CASSDLTGSTQYF; CDR3 DNA: TGTGCCAGCAGTGACCTGACAGGGTCAACGCAGTATTTT; CDR3 length: 13; D gene: TRBD1; clone size: NA; V gene: TRBV6-4; J gene: TRBJ2-3
CDR3 protein: CASRKTGTGKPEAFF; CDR3 DNA: TGTGCCAGCAGGAAGACCGGGACAGGGAAACCTGAAGCTTTCTTT; CDR3 length: 15; D gene: TRBD1; clone size: NA; V gene: TRBV25-1; J gene: TRBJ1-1
CDR3 protein: CASSYTGGPGNIQYF; CDR3 DNA: TGTGCCAGCAGTTACACGGGAGGGCCGGGAAACATTCAGTACTTC; CDR3 length: 15; D gene: TRBD2; clone size: once; V gene: TRBV6-5; J gene: TRBJ2-4
CDR3 protein: CASRSFDRVGNGYTF; CDR3 DNA: TGTGCAAGTCGCTCCTTCGACAGGGTAGGGAATGGCTACACCTTC; CDR3 length: 15; D gene: NA; clone size: NA; V gene: TRBV12-2; J gene: TRBJ1-2
CDR3 protein: CASSPGHGQVSSYEQYF; CDR3 DNA: TGTGCCAGCAGCCCTGGACACGGCCAAGTAAGCTCCTACGAGCAGTACTTC; CDR3 length: 17; D gene: NA; clone size: NA; V gene: TRBV27; J gene: TRBJ2-7
CDR3 protein: CASSLSWLTSNYGYTF; CDR3 DNA: TGTGCCAGCAGCTTGTCCTGGTTGACATCTAACTATGGCTACACCTTC; CDR3 length: 16; D gene: NA; clone size: once; V gene: TRBV5-8; J gene: TRBJ1-2
CDR3 protein: CASSGDRTTNEKLFF; CDR3 DNA: TGTGCCAGCTCAGGAGACAGGACAACTAATGAAAAACTGTTTTTT; CDR3 length: 15; D gene: NA; clone size: NA; V gene: TRBV18; J gene: TRBJ1-4
CDR3 protein: CASSLVAGAGVEKLFF; CDR3 DNA: TGTGCCAGCAGCTTAGTCGCAGGGGCTGGGGTTGAAAAACTGTTTTTT; CDR3 length: 16; D gene: NA; clone size: NA; V gene: TRBV7-6; J gene: TRBJ1-4
CDR3 protein: CATRQGKETQYF; CDR3 DNA: TGTGCCACCCGACAGGGAAAAGAGACCCAGTACTTC; CDR3 length: 12; D gene: TRBD1; clone size: NA; V gene: TRBV6-1; J gene: TRBJ2-5
CDR3 protein: CASSSRQGLSDGYTF; CDR3 DNA: TGTGCCAGTAGTTCGAGACAGGGTTTGTCCGATGGCTACACCTTC; CDR3 length: 15; D gene: TRBD1; clone size: NA; V gene: TRBV19; J gene: TRBJ1-2
CDR3 protein: CSVLGGTGVDEQYF; CDR3 DNA: TGCAGCGTCCTAGGGGGGACAGGGGTCGACGAGCAGTACTTC; CDR3 length: 14; D gene: TRBD1; clone size: NA; V gene: TRBV29-1; J gene: TRBJ2-7
CDR3 protein: CASSVVEGGYTF; CDR3 DNA: TGTGCCAGCAGCGTAGTTGAGGGTGGCTACACCTTC; CDR3 length: 12; D gene: NA; clone size: NA; V gene: TRBV9; J gene: TRBJ1-2
CDR3 protein: CASSFQPDLTGGYTF; CDR3 DNA: TGTGCCAGCAGCTTTCAACCCGACCTTACGGGTGGCTACACCTTC; CDR3 length: 15; D gene: NA; clone size: NA; V gene: TRBV11-2; J gene: TRBJ1-2
CDR3 protein: CAIRDRTNRGNTEAFF; CDR3 DNA: TGTGCCATCAGGGACAGGACAAATCGCGGCAACACTGAAGCTTTCTTT; CDR3 length: 16; D gene: TRBD1; clone size: NA; V gene: TRBV10-3; J gene: TRBJ1-1
CDR3 protein: CASSSPTTLNTEAFF; CDR3 DNA: TGTGCCAGCAGCTCCCCGACGACACTGAACACTGAAGCTTTCTTT; CDR3 length: 15; D gene: NA; clone size: NA; V gene: TRBV7-8; J gene: TRBJ1-1
CDR3 protein: CASSPTSGLTYNEQFF; CDR3 DNA: TGTGCCAGCAGCCCCACTAGCGGGCTTACCTACAATGAGCAGTTCTTC; CDR3 length: 16; D gene: TRBD2; clone size: NA; V gene: TRBV14; J gene: TRBJ2-1
CDR3 protein: CASSPSRINTEAFF; CDR3 DNA: TGTGCCAGCTCCCCGTCGCGTATCAACACTGAAGCTTTCTTT; CDR3 length: 14; D gene: NA; clone size: NA; V gene: TRBV6-5; J gene: TRBJ1-1
CDR3 protein: CASSQDRLNTEAFF; CDR3 DNA: TGTGCCAGCAGCCAAGACAGGCTAAACACTGAAGCTTTCTTT; CDR3 length: 14; D gene: NA; clone size: NA; V gene: TRBV3-1/TRBV3-2; J gene: TRBJ1-1